This TCR beta chain is drawn from a study of blood T cell repertoires in COVID-19. The overall study: Acute and convalescent COVID-19 specimens originated in the United States, Italy and Spain. From T cells, B-cell-depleted T cells, or PBMCs came the material, which was cDNA or gDNA.

Under the authors' procedure: From reference gene primer amplification, estimates of nucleated cell counts were derived. Only in-frame clones appear in the TCRdb table, and some are missing; sequencing was by immunoSEQ multiplex PCR. V and J calls and clone size are those listed in that table; D and trimming were worked out from the DNA. The sample shows fewer than 200,000 clones, approximately 84% of them seen only once. The CDR3 spans 13 residues. V lost 7 bases to trimming and J lost 3 bases, with 10 bases between them. Per the germline V gene, CDR1 is WNHNN and CDR2 is SYGVQD (reference sequence).

The source material was peripheral blood. This receptor was taken from a woman older than 75 with COVID-19, enrolled during active disease. The V and J genes are TRBV10-1 and TRBJ2-1, with a tentative D call TRBD2 (5 bases). The CDR3 nucleotides are TGCGCCAGCAATGGCGGACTCTACAATGAGCAGTTCTTC. It translates to CASNGGLYNEQFF.